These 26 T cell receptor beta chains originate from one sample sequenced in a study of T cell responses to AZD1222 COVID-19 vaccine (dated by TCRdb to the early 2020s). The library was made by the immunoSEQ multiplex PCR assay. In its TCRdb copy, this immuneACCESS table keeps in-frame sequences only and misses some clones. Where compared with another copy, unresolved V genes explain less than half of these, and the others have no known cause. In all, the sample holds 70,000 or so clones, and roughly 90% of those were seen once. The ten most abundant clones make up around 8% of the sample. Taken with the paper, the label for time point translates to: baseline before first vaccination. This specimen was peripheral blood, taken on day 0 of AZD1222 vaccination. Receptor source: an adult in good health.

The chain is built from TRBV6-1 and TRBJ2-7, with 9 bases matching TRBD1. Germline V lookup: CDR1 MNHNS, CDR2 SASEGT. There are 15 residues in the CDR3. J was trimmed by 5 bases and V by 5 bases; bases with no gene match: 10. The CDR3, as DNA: TGTGCCAGCAGTCAGGGACAGGGTACGATCGACGAGCAGTACTTC. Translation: CASSQGQGTIDEQYF.

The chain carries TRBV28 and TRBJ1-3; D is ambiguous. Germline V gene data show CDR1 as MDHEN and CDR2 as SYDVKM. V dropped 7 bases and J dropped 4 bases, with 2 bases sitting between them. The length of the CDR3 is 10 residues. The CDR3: CASTGNTIYF. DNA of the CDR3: TGTGCCAGCACCGGAAACACCATATATTTT. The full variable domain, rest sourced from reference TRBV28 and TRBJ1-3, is DVKVTQSSRYLVKRTGEKVFLECVQDMDHENMFWYRQDPGLGLRLIYFSYDVKMKEKGDIPEGYSVSREKKERFSLILESASTNQTSMYLCASTGNTIYFGEGSWLTVV.

The CDR3 DNA reads as TGTGCCACCAGTGATCCGGAGCGGGACTACGAGCAGTACTTC. Translating gives CATSDPERDYEQYF. The chain employs TRBV24-1 and TRBJ2-7; 7 nucleotides line up with TRBD2. V trimming: 3 bases; J trimming: 3 bases; junction bases outside the gene matches: 4. The CDR3 extends over 14 amino acids. From germline, CDR1 is KGHDR and CDR2 SFDVKD.

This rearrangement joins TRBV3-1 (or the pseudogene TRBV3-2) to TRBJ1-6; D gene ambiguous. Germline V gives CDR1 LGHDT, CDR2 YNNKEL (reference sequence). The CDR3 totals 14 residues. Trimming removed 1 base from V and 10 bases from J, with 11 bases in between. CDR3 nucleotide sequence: TGTGCCAGCAGCCAAGGAGACTCCTTATCACCCCTCCACTTT. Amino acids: CASSQGDSLSPLHF.

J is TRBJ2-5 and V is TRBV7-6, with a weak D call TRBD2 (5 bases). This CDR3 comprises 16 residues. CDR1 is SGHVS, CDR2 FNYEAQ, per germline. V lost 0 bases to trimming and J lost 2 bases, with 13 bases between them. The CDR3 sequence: CASSLAPGLQQETQYF. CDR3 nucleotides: TGTGCCAGCAGCTTAGCGCCTGGACTCCAACAAGAGACCCAGTACTTC.

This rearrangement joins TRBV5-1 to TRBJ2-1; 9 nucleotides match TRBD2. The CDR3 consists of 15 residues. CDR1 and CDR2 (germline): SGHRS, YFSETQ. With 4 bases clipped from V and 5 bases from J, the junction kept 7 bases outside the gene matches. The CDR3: CASSPTTSGNNEQFF. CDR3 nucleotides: TGCGCCAGCAGCCCAACGACTAGCGGCAACAATGAGCAGTTCTTC.

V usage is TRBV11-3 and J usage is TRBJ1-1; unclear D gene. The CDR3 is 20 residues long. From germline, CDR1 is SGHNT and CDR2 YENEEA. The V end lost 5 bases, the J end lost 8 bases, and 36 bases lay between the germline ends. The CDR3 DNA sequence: TGTGCCAGCAGCCCACTAACCATGTCCCATGAGAGCCCACGCGGACCAGAAGCTTTCTTT. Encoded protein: CASSPLTMSHESPRGPEAFF.

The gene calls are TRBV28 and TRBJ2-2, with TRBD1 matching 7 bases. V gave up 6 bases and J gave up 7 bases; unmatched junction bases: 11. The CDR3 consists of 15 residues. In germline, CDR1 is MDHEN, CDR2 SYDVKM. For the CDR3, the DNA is TGTGCCAGCAGATATATCACAGGGGTTAGCGGGGAGCTGTTTTTT. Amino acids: CASRYITGVSGELFF.

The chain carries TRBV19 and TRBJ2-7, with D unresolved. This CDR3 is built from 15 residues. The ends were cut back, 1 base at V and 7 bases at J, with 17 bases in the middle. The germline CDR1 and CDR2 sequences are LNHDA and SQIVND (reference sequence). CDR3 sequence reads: CASSIGSRTFGEQYF. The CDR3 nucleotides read TGTGCCAGTAGTATAGGGTCGCGGACCTTCGGAGAGCAGTACTTC.

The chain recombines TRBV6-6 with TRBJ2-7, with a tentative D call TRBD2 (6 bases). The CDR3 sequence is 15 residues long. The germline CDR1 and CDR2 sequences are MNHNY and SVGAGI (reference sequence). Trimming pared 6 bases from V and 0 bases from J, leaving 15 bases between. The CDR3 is CASSRFSGGSYEQYF. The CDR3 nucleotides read TGTGCCAGCAGCCGATTTAGCGGAGGCTCCTACGAGCAGTACTTC.

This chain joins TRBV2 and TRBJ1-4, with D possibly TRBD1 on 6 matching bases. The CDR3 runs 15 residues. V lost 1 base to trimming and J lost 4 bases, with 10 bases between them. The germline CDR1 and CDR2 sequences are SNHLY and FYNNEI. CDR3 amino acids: CASSEGRGHNEKLFF. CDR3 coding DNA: TGTGCCAGCAGTGAAGGCAGGGGCCATAATGAAAAACTGTTTTTT.

The CDR3: CASSQPPGGEQFF. CDR3 in DNA: TGCGCCAGCAGCCAACCCCCGGGGGGAGAGCAGTTCTTC. The rearrangement links TRBV4-1 to TRBJ2-1; 7 bases fit TRBD2. The CDR3 loop spans 13 amino acids. Germline lookup yields CDR1 MGHRA and CDR2 YSYEKL. The trim removed 2 bases at V and 10 bases at J, leaving 5 bases unmatched.

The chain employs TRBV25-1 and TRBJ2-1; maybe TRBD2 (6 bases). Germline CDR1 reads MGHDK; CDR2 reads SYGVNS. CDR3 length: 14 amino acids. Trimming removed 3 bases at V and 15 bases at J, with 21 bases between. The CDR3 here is CASSDPRAGSGRFF. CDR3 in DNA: TGTGCCAGCAGTGACCCACGGGCGGGGTCAGGTCGGTTCTTC.

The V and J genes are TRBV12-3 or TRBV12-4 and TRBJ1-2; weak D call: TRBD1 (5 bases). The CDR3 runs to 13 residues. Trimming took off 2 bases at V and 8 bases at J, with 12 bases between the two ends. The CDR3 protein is CASSLRGMGGYTF. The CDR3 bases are TGTGCCAGCAGTTTACGGGGGATGGGCGGCTACACCTTC.

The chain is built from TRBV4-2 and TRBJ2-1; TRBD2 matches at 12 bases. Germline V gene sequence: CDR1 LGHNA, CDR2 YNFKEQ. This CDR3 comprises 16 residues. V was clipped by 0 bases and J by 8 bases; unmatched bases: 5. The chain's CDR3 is CASSQDMTSGSDEQFF. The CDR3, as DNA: TGTGCCAGCAGCCAAGATATGACTAGCGGGAGCGATGAGCAGTTCTTC.

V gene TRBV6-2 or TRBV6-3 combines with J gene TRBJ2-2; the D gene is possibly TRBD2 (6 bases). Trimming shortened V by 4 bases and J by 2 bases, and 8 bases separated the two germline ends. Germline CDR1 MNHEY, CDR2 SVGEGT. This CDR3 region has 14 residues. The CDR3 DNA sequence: TGTGCCAGCAGTTTGGGACTTAACACCGGGGAGCTGTTTTTT. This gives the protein CASSLGLNTGELFF.

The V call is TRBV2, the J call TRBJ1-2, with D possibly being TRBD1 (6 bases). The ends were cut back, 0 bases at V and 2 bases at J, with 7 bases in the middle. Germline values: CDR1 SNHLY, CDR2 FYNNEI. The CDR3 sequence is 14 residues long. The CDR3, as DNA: TGTGCCAGCAGTGAAGCGAGGGGGAACTATGGCTACACCTTC. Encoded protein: CASSEARGNYGYTF.

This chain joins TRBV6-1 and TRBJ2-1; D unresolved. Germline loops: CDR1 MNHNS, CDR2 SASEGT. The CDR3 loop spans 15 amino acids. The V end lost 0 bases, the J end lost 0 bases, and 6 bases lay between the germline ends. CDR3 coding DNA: TGTGCCAGCAGTGAAGCTGCAGGCTCCTACAATGAGCAGTTCTTC. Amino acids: CASSEAAGSYNEQFF.

Here the CDR3 DNA reads TGCGCCAGCAGCCAAGCATTAGCGGGAGTCTACGAGCAGTACTTC. Its translation is CASSQALAGVYEQYF. This chain uses TRBV4-3 with TRBJ2-7, with 9 bases matching TRBD2. V was pared by 1 base and J by 3 bases, with 4 bases of the junction left unmatched. This CDR3 region has 15 residues. The germline gives CDR1 LGHNA, CDR2 YSLEER.

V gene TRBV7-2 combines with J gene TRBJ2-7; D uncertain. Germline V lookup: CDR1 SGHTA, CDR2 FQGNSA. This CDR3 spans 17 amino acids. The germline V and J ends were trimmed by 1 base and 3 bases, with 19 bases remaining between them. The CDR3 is CASSLDPPYGSNYEQYF. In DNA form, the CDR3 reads TGTGCCAGCAGCTTAGATCCACCGTACGGAAGTAACTACGAGCAGTACTTC. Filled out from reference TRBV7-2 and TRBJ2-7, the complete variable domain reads GAGVSQSPSNKVTEKGKDVELRCDPISGHTALYWYRQSLGQGLEFLIYFQGNSAPDKSGLPSDRFSAERTGGSVSTLTIQRTQQEDSAVYLCASSLDPPYGSNYEQYFGPGTRLTVT.

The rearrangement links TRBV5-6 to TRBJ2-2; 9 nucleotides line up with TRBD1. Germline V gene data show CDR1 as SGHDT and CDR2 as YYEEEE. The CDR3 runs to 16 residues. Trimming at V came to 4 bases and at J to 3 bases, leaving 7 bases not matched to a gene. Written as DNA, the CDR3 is TGTGCCAGCAGCGTCGACAGGGGGATGGACACCGGGGAGCTGTTTTTT. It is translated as CASSVDRGMDTGELFF.

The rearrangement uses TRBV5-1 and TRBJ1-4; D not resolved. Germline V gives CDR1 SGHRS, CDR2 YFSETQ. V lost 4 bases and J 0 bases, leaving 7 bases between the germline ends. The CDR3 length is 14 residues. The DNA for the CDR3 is TGCGCCAGCAGCGAGGACTCAACTAATGAAAAACTGTTTTTT. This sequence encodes CASSEDSTNEKLFF.

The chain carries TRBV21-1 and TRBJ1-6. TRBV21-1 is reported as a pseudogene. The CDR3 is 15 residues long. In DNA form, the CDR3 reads TGTGCCAGTATCGTAGGTAGGGAGGATAATTCACCCCTCCACTTT. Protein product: CASIVGREDNSPLHF.

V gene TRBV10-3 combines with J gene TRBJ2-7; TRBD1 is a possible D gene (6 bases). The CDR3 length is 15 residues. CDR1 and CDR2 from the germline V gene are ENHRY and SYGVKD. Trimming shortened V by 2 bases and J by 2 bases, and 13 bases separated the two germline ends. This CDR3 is CAISERTENTYEQYF. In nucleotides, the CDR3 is TGTGCCATCAGTGAGAGGACAGAGAACACCTACGAGCAGTACTTC.

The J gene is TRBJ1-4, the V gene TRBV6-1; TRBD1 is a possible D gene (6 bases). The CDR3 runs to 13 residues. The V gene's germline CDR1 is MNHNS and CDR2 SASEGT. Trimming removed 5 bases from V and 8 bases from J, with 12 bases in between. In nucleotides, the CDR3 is TGTGCCAGCAGTCAACAGGGAGGAGAAAAACTGTTTTTT. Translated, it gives CASSQQGGEKLFF.

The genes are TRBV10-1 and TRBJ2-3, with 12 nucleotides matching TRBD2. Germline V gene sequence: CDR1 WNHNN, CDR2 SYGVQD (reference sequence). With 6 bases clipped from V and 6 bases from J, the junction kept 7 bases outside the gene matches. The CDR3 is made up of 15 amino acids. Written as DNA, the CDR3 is TGCGCCAGCAGCCCGACTAGCGGGAGAAGGGATACGCAGTATTTT. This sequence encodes CASSPTSGRRDTQYF.